The clone carrying this TCR beta chain was seen a handful of times. Its antigen is not identified. A single heparinised draw of approximately 110 mL on average was taken per donor. All sorted populations exceeded 95% purity. cDNA synthesis used the whole RNA isolate, giving expressed TCRB sequences. Method: immunoSEQ multiplex PCR; TCRdb's copy keeps in-frame clones and lacks some. The sample yields 250,000 to 300,000 clones, roughly a quarter seen once. This entry comes from a study of beta chain features in type 1 diabetes. CDR1 and CDR2 from the germline V gene are MGHDK and SYGVNS. V lost 8 bases, J lost 5 bases, and 10 bases stayed unmatched. The CDR3 is 14 amino acids. Study findings and constraints: Any role of HLA type in TCRB rearrangement remained unresolved here. Among type 1 diabetes patients, VDJ junctions had fewer insertions and more deletions. TCRB CDR3s from Type 1 diabetes patients were moderately but significantly shorter in all four CD4+ subsets.

This sequence was found in a woman aged 30 to 39 with type 1 diabetes. This chain joins TRBV25-1 and TRBJ2-5; 8 positions agree with TRBD1. Sample: naive CD4+ T cells from blood. The CDR3 is CASAPGGARETQYF. For the CDR3, the DNA is TGTGCCAGCGCGCCAGGGGGCGCGAGGGAGACCCAGTACTTC.